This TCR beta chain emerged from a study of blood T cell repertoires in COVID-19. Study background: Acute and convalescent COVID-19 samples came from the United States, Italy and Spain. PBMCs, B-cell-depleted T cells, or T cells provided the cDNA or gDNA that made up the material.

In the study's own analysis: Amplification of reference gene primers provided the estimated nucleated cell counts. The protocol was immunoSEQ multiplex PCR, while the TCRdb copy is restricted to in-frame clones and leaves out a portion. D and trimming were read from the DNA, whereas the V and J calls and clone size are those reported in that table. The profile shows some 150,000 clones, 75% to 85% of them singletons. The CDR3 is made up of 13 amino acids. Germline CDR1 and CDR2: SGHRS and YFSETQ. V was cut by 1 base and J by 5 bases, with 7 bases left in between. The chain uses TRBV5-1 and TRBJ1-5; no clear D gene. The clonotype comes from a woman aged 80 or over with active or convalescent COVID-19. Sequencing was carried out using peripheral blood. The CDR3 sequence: CASSLLQDQPQHF. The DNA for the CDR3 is TGCGCCAGCAGCTTGCTTCAGGATCAGCCCCAGCATTTT.